This is a list of T cell receptor beta chains from one sample in a study of cytomegalovirus exposure and HLA in healthy donors. Assay: immunoSEQ multiplex PCR; the TCRdb copy retains only in-frame clones and omits some. This sample has about 110,000 clones; about 73% occur once, and the top ten carry just under 8.5%. Sample: PBMCs. The origin of the receptors is a woman in her 40s in good health and CMV-seropositive. Each CDR3 is given with its conserved first and last residue. D genes are given only for firm matches. Size values are once, few and many counts, or a class for expanded clones, and some rows have none.

D	J	size	V	DNA	CDR3
TRBD2	TRBJ2-2	.	TRBV7-2	TGTGCCAGCAGCTTAGCAGTAGAGCGGGGGGGCCGTTACGGGGAGCTGTTTTTT	CASSLAVERGGRYGELFF
.	TRBJ1-5	.	TRBV4-2	TGTGCCAGCAGCCAAGATTGGGAGGGGAAGCCGCAGCCCCAGCATTTT	CASSQDWEGKPQPQHF
TRBD1	TRBJ2-7	few	TRBV18	TGTGCCAGCTCACCCGGGACAGGGCTCTCCTACGAGCAGTACTTC	CASSPGTGLSYEQYF
.	TRBJ1-5	.	TRBV2	TGTGCCAGCAGTCAGTATAGCAATCAGCCCCAGCATTTT	CASSQYSNQPQHF
.	TRBJ2-2	once	TRBV6-4	TGTGCCAGCAGTCAACTCGGGGAAACCGGGGAGCTGTTTTTT	CASSQLGETGELFF
.	TRBJ2-1	once	TRBV28	TGTGCCAGCACCTCCGGGACATCCCAATACAATGAGCAGTTCTTC	CASTSGTSQYNEQFF
.	TRBJ2-1	.	TRBV7-6	TGTGCCAGCAGACCCCTAGGGGATGAGCAGTTCTTC	CASRPLGDEQFF
.	TRBJ2-2	.	TRBV4-1	TGCGCCAGCAGCCAAGTAGGTCAGGTGAACACCGGGGAGCTGTTTTTT	CASSQVGQVNTGELFF
.	TRBJ2-7	.	TRBV2	TGTGCCAGCAGTCGTTCGAGCGAGAGCTCCTACGAGCAGTACTTC	CASSRSSESSYEQYF
TRBD2	TRBJ2-7	.	TRBV4-1	TGCGCCAGCAGCCGACGGTGGGAGGGACCCGAGCAGTACTTC	CASSRRWEGPEQYF
TRBD2	TRBJ2-5	.	TRBV7-2	TGTGCCAGCAGCTTAGCGGGGACTAGCATGGAGACCCAGTACTTC	CASSLAGTSMETQYF
.	TRBJ1-1	.	TRBV4-3	TGCGCCAGCCGCAGGGTCATGAACACTGAAGCTTTCTTT	CASRRVMNTEAFF
.	TRBJ2-7	few	TRBV28	TGTGCCAGCAGTTCGGCCAGGGGCGACTACGAGCAGTACTTC	CASSSARGDYEQYF
.	TRBJ2-5	.	TRBV5-1	TGCGCCAGCAGCTTGACAGGGCTAGAGACCCAGTACTTC	CASSLTGLETQYF
.	TRBJ1-1	.	TRBV4-1	TGCGCCAGCAGCCACCACAGGGTGAACACTGAAGCTTTCTTT	CASSHHRVNTEAFF
TRBD1	TRBJ2-1	few	TRBV4-2	TGTGCCAGCAGCCAAGGTGTCGGGACAGGGTACAATGAGCAGTTCTTC	CASSQGVGTGYNEQFF
.	TRBJ1-6	once	TRBV6-6	TGTGCCAGCAGTCCTTCCATTACAGGGAATAATTCACCCCTCCACTTT	CASSPSITGNNSPLHF
TRBD2	TRBJ2-5	.	TRBV15	TGTGCCACCAGCAGAGTAAGGAGTGGCGGCGGGGGGGAATTGGAGACCCAGTACTTC	CATSRVRSGGGGELETQYF
.	TRBJ1-1	.	TRBV5-6	TGTGCCAGCAGCTTGGTCCAGGGTGAAGCTTTCTTT	CASSLVQGEAFF
.	TRBJ1-1	many	TRBV19	TGTGCCAGTAGTACCGATGGGGGGTACACTGAAGCTTTCTTT	CASSTDGGYTEAFF
.	TRBJ2-7	.	TRBV7-9	TGTGCCAGCAGCTTGGGAGCTGTCGTCAGCAACTTC	CASSLGAVVSNF
.	TRBJ1-4	.	TRBV5-1	TGCGCCAGCAGCTTGGGGGGAGGGGACCCGCCTAGTGAAAAACTGTTTTTT	CASSLGGGDPPSEKLFF
.	TRBJ1-6	few	TRBV10-3	TGTGCCATCAGTGAGGGACAGTCTATAGGTTCACCCCTCCACTTT	CAISEGQSIGSPLHF
TRBD1	TRBJ1-4	.	TRBV7-9	TGTGCCAGCAGCCGGACAGGGGCTGCGGGTGAAAAACTGTTTTTT	CASSRTGAAGEKLFF
TRBD2	TRBJ2-1	.	TRBV4-2	TGTGCCAGCAGCCAAGTAGCGGGGTCATACAATGAGCAGTTCTTC	CASSQVAGSYNEQFF
.	TRBJ2-7	.	TRBV7-2	TGTGCCAGCGGGAAGGGGGTAATTTCAGTCTACGAGCAGTACTTC	CASGKGVISVYEQYF